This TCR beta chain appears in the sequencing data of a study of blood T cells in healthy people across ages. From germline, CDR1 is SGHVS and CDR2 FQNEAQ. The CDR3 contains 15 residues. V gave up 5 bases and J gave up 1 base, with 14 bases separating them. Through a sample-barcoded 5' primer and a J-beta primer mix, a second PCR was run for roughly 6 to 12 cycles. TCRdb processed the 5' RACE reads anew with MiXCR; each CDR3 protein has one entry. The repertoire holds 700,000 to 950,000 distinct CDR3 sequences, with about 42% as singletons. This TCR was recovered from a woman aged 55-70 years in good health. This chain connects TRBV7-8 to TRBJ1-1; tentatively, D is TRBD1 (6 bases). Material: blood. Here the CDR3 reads CASSLQGSRNTEAFF. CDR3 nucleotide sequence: TGTGCCAGCAGCCTCCAGGGGAGTCGGAACACTGAAGCTTTCTTT. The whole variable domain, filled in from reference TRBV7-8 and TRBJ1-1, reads GAGVSQSPRYKVAKRGQDVALRCDPISGHVSLFWYQQALGQGPEFLTYFQNEAQLDKSGLPSDRFFAERPEGSVSTLKIQRTQQEDSAVYLCASSLQGSRNTEAFFGQGTRLTVV.